These T cell receptor beta chains were read from a single sample in a study of blood T cells in healthy people across ages. TCRdb processed the 5' RACE reads anew with MiXCR; each CDR3 protein has one entry. The sample contains approximately 810,000 distinct CDR3 sequences, 29% of which appear only once. The sample consisted of blood. All receptors come from a woman older than 75 in good health. Each CDR3 is given without its conserved first and last residue. Clone size is not always given. Where it is, it says once, few, many or a class for expanded clones.

V gene	J gene	clone size	CDR3 protein
TRBV20-1	TRBJ2-7	NA	SAWTSGGLNEQY
TRBV3-1	TRBJ2-1	once	ASSPESLAGVLNNEQF
TRBV27	TRBJ2-5	NA	ATMAWGQETQY
TRBV20-1	TRBJ2-3	many	SASAVSTDTQY
TRBV6-1	TRBJ2-1	many	ASREDSSGGFNEQF
TRBV6-2/TRBV6-3	TRBJ2-1	few	ASQPGQAGTSTYNEQF
TRBV7-9	TRBJ1-1	few	ASFPRRKNTEAF
TRBV7-2	TRBJ1-2	few	ASSLAGQVPYGYT
TRBV7-2	TRBJ1-2	NA	ALSWWGPEKGYT
TRBV4-3	TRBJ2-7	many	ASSQGFGRHYEQY
TRBV7-2	TRBJ1-3	NA	ASSSGQASSGNTIY
TRBV20-1	TRBJ1-6	NA	SARDLREAPLH
TRBV10-3	TRBJ1-1	NA	AIRGQMLGTEAF
TRBV29-1	TRBJ2-1	NA	GVVRGSQGAYNEQF
TRBV6-2/TRBV6-3	TRBJ2-1	many	ASSNDDNEQF
TRBV6-1	TRBJ2-7	few	ASRRGVRTSGGPVDEQY
TRBV30	TRBJ1-4	NA	AWSVSVGGGKLF
TRBV7-9	TRBJ1-2	NA	ASSFYREGGYT
TRBV6-2/TRBV6-3	TRBJ2-3	many	ASSRGAGDTQY
TRBV7-2	TRBJ2-5	many	ASSLMLEGTQY
TRBV7-6	TRBJ2-5	many	ASSLVLARLQETQY
TRBV9	TRBJ1-2	few	ASSVAIGNAYGYT
TRBV21-1	TRBJ2-1	few	ASSKDPPSREYNEQF
TRBV20-1	TRBJ2-1	many	SARGPGGGNEQF
TRBV7-2	NA	NA	ASSSSGTSFDEQY
TRBV30	TRBJ2-5	few	AWTQGLAVETQY
TRBV24-1	TRBJ2-1	many	ATSDTGGAGYNEQF
TRBV10-3	TRBJ1-2	NA	AISESLGKSYGYT
TRBV3-1	TRBJ1-1	NA	ASSRSRAEAF
TRBV4-3	TRBJ1-1	few	ASSPQGGTLLRRTEAF
TRBV5-1	TRBJ2-1	many	ASNGLAGGPGNEQF
TRBV5-1	TRBJ1-1	many	ASSLAFIGENTEAF
TRBV6-1	TRBJ1-1	NA	ASSVRKDWNTEAF
TRBV7-9	TRBJ1-4	many	ASSLTGKNEKLF
TRBV12-3/TRBV12-4	TRBJ1-6	few	ASRENQNSPLH
TRBV20-1	TRBJ1-1	NA	SARQGVSKNTEAF
TRBV5-1	TRBJ1-4	many	ASSLETTNEKLF
TRBV20-1	TRBJ2-5	few	SARKRGALETQY
TRBV5-1	TRBJ2-4	many	ASSFGGSGGLLAKNIQY
TRBV10-2	TRBJ1-5	few	ASSERPGANQPQH
TRBV6-5	TRBJ2-1	few	ASRRTTSGGAREQF
TRBV11-3	TRBJ2-5	many	ASSKGLAQKETQY
TRBV21-1	TRBJ2-7	many	ASIDEQGYEQY
TRBV7-2	TRBJ1-1	many	ASSTNDRLNTEAF
TRBV6-2/TRBV6-3	TRBJ2-3	NA	ASSYQASGVRDTQY
TRBV20-1	TRBJ1-2	many	SATTSRGLPYGYT
TRBV3-1	TRBJ1-5	once	ASSRDHGGVGNNQPQH
TRBV19	TRBJ2-3	once	ASSAGQLTDTQY